The clone carrying this T cell receptor (beta chain) appeared many times. The antigen is undetermined. The cDNA was produced through 5'RACE with 10-nucleotide random UMIs. TCRdb independently ran MiXCR on the 5' RACE reads; one entry per CDR3 protein. This table has tens of thousands of distinct CDR3 sequences, roughly 13% appearing once. The data were obtained in a study of neurological immune-mediated disorders. The CDR3 extends over 14 amino acids. Germline loops: CDR1 LGHNA, CDR2 YSLEER. Between the trimmed V and J ends, which lost 4 bases and 1 base, there was a span of 10 bases. Study conclusions and caveats: There were no CDR3 amino acid sequences shared by expanded clones across subjects, a result suggesting private repertoires in all groups.

The chain is built from TRBV4-3 and TRBJ2-5; D assignment may be TRBD1 or TRBD2 (5 bases each). The sequencing input was PBMCs. The TCR sequence derives from a woman aged 45 to 65 with HTLV-1-associated myelopathy (HAM/TSP). CDR3 residues: CASSLGTIQETQYF. The CDR3 region has the DNA TGCGCCAGCAGCCTCGGGACCATCCAAGAGACCCAGTACTTC.